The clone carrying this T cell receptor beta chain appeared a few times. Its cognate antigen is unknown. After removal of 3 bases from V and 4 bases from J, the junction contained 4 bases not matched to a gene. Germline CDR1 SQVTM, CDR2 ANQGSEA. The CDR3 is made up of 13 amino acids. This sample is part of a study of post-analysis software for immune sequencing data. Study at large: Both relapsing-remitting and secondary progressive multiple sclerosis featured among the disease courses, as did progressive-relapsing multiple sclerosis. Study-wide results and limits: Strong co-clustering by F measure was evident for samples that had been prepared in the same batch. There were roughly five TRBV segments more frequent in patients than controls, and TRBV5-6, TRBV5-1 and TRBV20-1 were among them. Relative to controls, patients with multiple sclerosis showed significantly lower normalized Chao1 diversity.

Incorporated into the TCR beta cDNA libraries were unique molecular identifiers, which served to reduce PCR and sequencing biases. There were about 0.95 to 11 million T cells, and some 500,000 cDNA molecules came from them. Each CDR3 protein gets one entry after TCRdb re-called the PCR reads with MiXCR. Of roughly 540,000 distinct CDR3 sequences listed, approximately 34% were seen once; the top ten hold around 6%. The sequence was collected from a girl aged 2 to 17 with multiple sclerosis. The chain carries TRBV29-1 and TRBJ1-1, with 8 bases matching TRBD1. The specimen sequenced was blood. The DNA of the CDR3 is TGCAGCGTTGACGATGGGACAGGCACTGAAGCTTTCTTT. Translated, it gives CSVDDGTGTEAFF.